A single sample is the source of the 2 T cell receptor beta chains below, sequenced in a study of T cells in Graves' hyperthyroidism and ophthalmopathy (dated 2019 in TCRdb). Libraries were constructed by multiplex PCR. TCRdb names Illumina HiSeq 2000 as the instrument used. TCR beta CDR3 regions were amplified from RNA transcripts. A first-round RT-PCR of the TCR CDR3 used the HTBI primer set with the Qiagen OneStep RT-PCR kit. The raw public data were reprocessed by TCRdb itself: fastp quality trimming at Q25, MiXCR clonotype calling, in-frame beta chains only. When rows share a CDR3 protein, they turn into one entry using the most common DNA and genes. This sample holds 300,000 to 450,000 distinct CDR3 sequences; around 14% were observed only once. The top ten clones comprise approximately 30% of the sample. The material sequenced was blood. These receptors were collected from a woman younger than 30 with Graves' hyperthyroidism that later progressed to Graves' ophthalmopathy.

This clonotype has at least ten counts. V usage is TRBV20-1 and J usage is TRBJ2-7, with TRBD2 as a possible D gene (7 bases). The CDR3 is 15 amino acids. From germline, CDR1 is DFQATT and CDR2 SNEGSKA (reference sequence). V was clipped by 6 bases and J by 7 bases, with 25 bases between them. The CDR3 DNA follows: TGCAGTGCGACTAATGGGGGGGCCACCTACGCGGAGCAGTACTTC. This codes for CSATNGGATYAEQYF.

The chain employs TRBV20-1 and TRBJ2-1; possible D gene TRBD2, 6 bases. V was pared by 2 bases and J by 0 bases, with 11 bases between. CDR1 and CDR2 from the germline V gene are DFQATT and SNEGSKA (reference sequence). The CDR3 totals 15 residues. CDR3 sequence (DNA): TGCAGTGCTAGAAGCCGGGACTTCTCCTACAATGAGCAGTTCTTC. Its translation is CSARSRDFSYNEQFF.